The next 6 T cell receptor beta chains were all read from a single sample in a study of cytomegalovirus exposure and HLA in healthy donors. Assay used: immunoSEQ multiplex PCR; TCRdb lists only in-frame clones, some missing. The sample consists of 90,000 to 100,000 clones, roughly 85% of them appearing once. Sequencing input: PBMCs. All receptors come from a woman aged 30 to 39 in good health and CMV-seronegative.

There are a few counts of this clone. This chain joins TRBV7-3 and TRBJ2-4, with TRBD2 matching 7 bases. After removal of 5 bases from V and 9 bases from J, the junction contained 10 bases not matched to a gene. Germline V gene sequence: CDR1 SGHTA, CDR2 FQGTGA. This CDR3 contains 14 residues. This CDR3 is CASSPAGGKGIQYF. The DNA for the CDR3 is TGTGCCAGCAGCCCTGCCGGGGGGAAGGGCATTCAGTACTTC.

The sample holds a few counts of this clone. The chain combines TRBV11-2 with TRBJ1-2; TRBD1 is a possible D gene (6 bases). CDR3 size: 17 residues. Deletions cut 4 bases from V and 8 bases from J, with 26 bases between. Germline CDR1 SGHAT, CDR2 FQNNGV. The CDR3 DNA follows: TGTGCCAGCAGCTCCATTTCGGGACGGACAGCGGCAGGGGGCTACACCTTC. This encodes CASSSISGRTAAGGYTF.

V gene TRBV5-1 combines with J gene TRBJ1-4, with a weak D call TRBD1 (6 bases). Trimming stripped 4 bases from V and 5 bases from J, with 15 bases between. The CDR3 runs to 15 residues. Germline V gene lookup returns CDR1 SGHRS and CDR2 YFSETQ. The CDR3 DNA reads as TGCGCCAGCAGCCTGTCGGGGGGCTCGAATGAAAAACTGTTTTTT. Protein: CASSLSGGSNEKLFF.

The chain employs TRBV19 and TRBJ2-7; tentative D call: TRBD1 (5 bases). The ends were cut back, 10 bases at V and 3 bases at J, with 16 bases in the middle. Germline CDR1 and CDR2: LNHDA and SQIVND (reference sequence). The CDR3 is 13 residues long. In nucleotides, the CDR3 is TGTGCCACCCGAATGACAGAGAACTACGAGCAGTACTTC. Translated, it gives CATRMTENYEQYF.

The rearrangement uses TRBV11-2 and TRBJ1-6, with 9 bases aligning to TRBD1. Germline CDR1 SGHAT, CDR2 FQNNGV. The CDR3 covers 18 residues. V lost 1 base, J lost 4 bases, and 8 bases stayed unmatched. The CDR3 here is CASSLVHRGRLYNSPLHF. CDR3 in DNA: TGTGCCAGCAGCTTAGTACACAGGGGGCGACTGTATAATTCACCCCTCCACTTT.

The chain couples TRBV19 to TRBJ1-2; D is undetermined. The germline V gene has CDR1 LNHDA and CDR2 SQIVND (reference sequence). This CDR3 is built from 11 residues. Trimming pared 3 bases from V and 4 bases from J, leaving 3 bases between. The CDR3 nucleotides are TGTGCCAGTAGTATCCTCTATGGCTACACCTTC. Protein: CASSILYGYTF.